This T cell receptor (beta chain) was retrieved from a study of PD-L1 blockade in urothelial cancer. About the research overall: Analysis of the blood was performed 3 weeks (second dose) and 6 weeks after treatment start.

Sequencing was performed with immunoSEQ multiplex PCR; in TCRdb, only in-frame clones are kept and a portion is missing. The sample consists of just over 50,000 clones, around 85% of them appearing once. This CDR3 region has 12 residues. Trimming stripped 5 bases from V and 5 bases from J, with 9 bases between. Germline assignment: CDR1 SEHNR and CDR2 FQNEAQ (reference sequence). The clonotype originates from a man in his 60s with urothelial cancer. The chain uses TRBV7-9 and TRBJ2-5; no definite D call. The sample consisted of PBMCs, taken around atezolizumab (anti-PD-L1) treatment. For the CDR3, the DNA is TGTGCCAGCAGCCGCTCCGGGGAGACCCAGTACTTC. It yields the protein CASSRSGETQYF. The variable domain in full, completed from reference TRBV7-9 and TRBJ2-5, reads DTGVSQNPRHKITKRGQNVTFRCDPISEHNRLYWYRQTLGQGPEFLTYFQNEAQLEKSRLLSDRFSAERPKGSFSTLEIQRTEQGDSAMYLCASSRSGETQYFGPGTRLLVL.